This TCR beta chain emerged from a study of cytomegalovirus exposure and HLA in healthy donors. Study-wide results and caveats: A few chains linked to CMV were shown in vitro to be specific for CMV antigens. It was 150 to 200 TCR beta chains that were listed as cytomegalovirus-associated.

To note about this clone: What it binds is unknown. At one of its ends the junction is not consistent with the germline gene, which may arise from a read error.

Germline V gene sequence: CDR1 SEHNR, CDR2 FQNEAQ (reference sequence). The CDR3 extends over 9 amino acids. PCR was performed using 60 Vbeta and 13 Jbeta primers. TCRdb's table, derived via immunoSEQ multiplex PCR, lists solely in-frame clones and lacks some. The sample holds about 280,000 clones, 70% to 90% seen once. The receptor was isolated from a woman aged 18-29 years in good health and CMV-seronegative. Sequenced input: PBMCs. The J gene is TRBJ1-1, the V gene TRBV7-9; D gene uncertain. DNA for the CDR3: TGTGCCAGCAGCCCCGAACTCCGGTTT. Translating it yields CASSPELRF.